This T cell receptor beta chain was captured in a study of T cell repertoires in cytomegalovirus infection. Across the whole study: Matching HLA type and CMV infection were both indicated by public TCR beta signatures.

TCRdb independently ran MiXCR on the reads; one entry per CDR3 protein. The sample has approximately 120,000 distinct CDR3 sequences, around 28% seen once. Looked up from germline, CDR1 is SGHDT and CDR2 is YYEEEE. V gave up 0 bases and J gave up 0 bases, with 16 bases separating them. The CDR3 has 17 amino acids. As to this clonotype: The antigen is unknown.

Broader study findings: Dominant in the ex vivo response were TCR beta clonotypes restricted by HLA-C and specific for CMV. Adding up the frequency of public TCR beta families identified people who carried CMV plus the relevant HLA.

The V gene is TRBV5-6, the J gene TRBJ2-7; perhaps TRBD1 as D (6 bases). Sequencing was performed on CD8+ T cells from cultured PBMCs, taken from culture after CMV antigen stimulation. The clonotype comes from a human donor in good health (CMV status not recorded). Some clones in this sample may be carry-over from other donors' samples. CDR3 residues: CASSLVNRVGGSYEQYF. CDR3 bases: TGTGCCAGCAGCTTGGTGAACAGGGTTGGGGGCTCCTACGAGCAGTACTTC.